Listed below are T cell receptor beta chains from one sample, sequenced in a study of shared clonotypes between healthy human individuals. Using immunoSEQ multiplex PCR, the repertoire was profiled, and TCRdb retains in-frame clones only, with some absent. This sample carries hundreds of thousands of clones, roughly 79% of them seen once, and the ten largest clones take 12%. Sequencing used PBMCs. Every receptor here comes from a woman between 40 and 55 years old in good health. Some clones in this sample may be carry-over from other donors' samples. The conserved cysteine and the conserved F or W are not part of the CDR3 here. Each record gives: CDR3 protein, clone size, V gene. Rows may omit the clone size; those that give it use once, few, many or a size class.

ASSVDGEGAEAS - TRBV18
ASSLRAAGANVLT - TRBV5-1
ASSSASGRFAGELF once TRBV7-2
ASSSGPGVRNTEAF few TRBV5-1
ASSQESPTTGAGEKLF - TRBV4-1
AWSADSPNQPQH - TRBV30
ASSFDGRGYSGANVLT - TRBV5-1
ASSPASGEYNEQF - TRBV19
ASSKVGPAGNEQY - TRBV21-1
ASQPGLASYEQY - TRBV2
ACSEVGTGTGANVLT - TRBV25-1
ASSARGQGALRELF - TRBV9
ATSRDQGPTTSTDTQY many TRBV15
ASSELGTGHNQPQH - TRBV2
SVVGGYNEQF once TRBV29-1
ASSLGSIRLADYNEQF - TRBV7-9
ASSVGTGVGTEAF - TRBV27
ASSTRLAQKETQY - TRBV5-1
ASSRQAETQY - TRBV11-2
ASSPPRGAGTEAF - TRBV4-2
ASGQGNEYNEQF - TRBV19
ASTNTHTIGTGELF - TRBV7-9
AWSATGRAQPQH - TRBV30
ASSLTSGRSGELF - TRBV14
ASSVELAGGTDTQY - TRBV6-4
ASSLRGEETQY - TRBV5-1
ASSGAGDTGELF - TRBV10-1
ASSLIRATEAF - TRBV7-3
ASSPRPLLEGNTGELF few TRBV11-3
ASSSTASGRGTDTQY - TRBV2
ASSRSILGEQY - TRBV10-1
ASSPGQGREKLF - TRBV5-1
ASSPRMGGAQKGQY - TRBV27
ASSPREETGELF - TRBV18
ASCAGGGSAYEQY - TRBV28
ASSGRDYPYNEQF few TRBV5-4
ASSPPAPWDEQY - TRBV7-8
ASSGAGVETQY - TRBV6-1
AISAGGNYEQY once TRBV10-3
AWSDFDSPLH - TRBV30
ASSPRGAGANVLT - TRBV5-1
ASRKAGGPGEQY - TRBV27
SARDEEQY - TRBV20-1
ASGGQGSPNTGELF - TRBV28
ASRGDRNSYEQY - TRBV2
ASSLSSGTNTGEPF - TRBV27
AISDGLAGGPHEQY - TRBV10-3
ASSGTGTALVGELF - TRBV9
ASDLGVGFSYEQY - TRBV28
ASSFKPGLINNEQF - TRBV11-2
ASSYFRETEAF - TRBV6-5
ASSLPVNTDTQY - TRBV7-2
ASSLGLAGAYEQY once TRBV5-8
ASSFTGAGYGYT - TRBV11-2
ASSPRQGSGYEQY - TRBV18
ASSGRRLALDEQF - TRBV7-9
ASSLIPYEQY - TRBV7-2
ASSGPGTAPSYT few TRBV28
ASRSDRSSGANVLT - TRBV5-1
ASRGRTTNEKLF - TRBV28